The T cell receptor beta chain under discussion was sequenced for a study of HIV-infected patients and healthy controls. cDNA was made from around 0.45 ug RNA using alpha and beta constant primers. Separate chain-specific third strand synthesis with multiplexing indices produced the alpha and beta libraries. The library had 12-nucleotide molecular identifiers formed by two random hexamers joined together. One entry per CDR3 protein, called by TCRdb with MiXCR from the 5' RACE reads. Among about 17,000 distinct CDR3 sequences listed, roughly 6% were seen once. Regarding the study as a whole: Healthy control repertoires had roughly threefold more distinct CDR3s than untreated HIV+ repertoires, and higher Shannon diversity. Apparent post-therapy Gini recovery among HIV-infected patients was not reproduced with size-matched repertoires. With just sixteen HIV-infected individuals processed, the findings' generality was considered strongly limited.

Germline CDR1 is SGHAT and CDR2 is FQDESV (reference sequence). V lost 5 bases, J lost 5 bases, and 10 bases lay in between. This CDR3 has 13 amino acids. Whole blood was used without fractionation, so all unsorted peripheral T cells were included. Comments on this clonotype: The antigen is not known.

The TCR sequence derives from an adult in good health. V usage is TRBV11-1 and J usage is TRBJ2-1, with D unresolved. The sequenced material came from blood. The CDR3 here is CASSPPRNNEQFF. DNA of the CDR3: TGTGCCAGCAGCCCCCCCAGGAACAATGAGCAGTTCTTC.